The next 12 T cell receptor beta chains were all read from a single sample in a study of shared clonotypes between healthy human individuals. The table came from immunoSEQ multiplex PCR; TCRdb's copy has only in-frame clones and leaves some out. The sample yields about a million clones, 75% seen once. Sequenced sample: memory CD4+ T cells sorted from blood. Noted subset: CD45RA-negative fraction. The source of these receptors is a man in his late teens or twenties in good health.

CDR3 sequence: CASSLGRGKNTEAFF. Here the CDR3 DNA reads TGCGCCAGCAGCTTGGGCCGGGGGAAGAACACTGAAGCTTTCTTT. The chain is built from TRBV5-1 and TRBJ1-1; possibly TRBD1 for D (5 bases). The V end lost 0 bases, the J end lost 1 base, and 10 bases lay between the germline ends. Germline assignment: CDR1 SGHRS and CDR2 YFSETQ. The CDR3 has 15 residues.

The V gene is TRBV7-9, the J gene TRBJ1-1; no firm D call. V dropped 2 bases and J dropped 1 base, with 5 bases sitting between them. Germline V lookup: CDR1 SEHNR, CDR2 FQNEAQ (reference sequence). The CDR3 totals 13 residues. The CDR3 nucleotides read TGTGCCAGCAGCTTAAATTCGAACACTGAAGCTTTCTTT. Its protein is CASSLNSNTEAFF.

Worth noting for this clone: Other DNA sequences in this specimen translate into the identical CDR3. The chain combines TRBV5-6 with TRBJ2-2; 9 nucleotides line up with TRBD1. The CDR3 runs 15 residues. Germline V gene lookup returns CDR1 SGHDT and CDR2 YYEEEE. Germline trimming cut 4 bases from V and 5 bases from J; bases unmatched to any gene: 6. CDR3 sequence: CASSLDRGRTGELFF. The CDR3 DNA follows: TGTGCCAGCAGCCTCGACAGGGGGAGGACCGGGGAGCTGTTTTTT.

This clone has just a few counts. Other DNA sequences from this sample encode an identical CDR3 as well. This chain links TRBV18 with TRBJ1-1; a weak D match, TRBD1 (5 bases). Deletions cut 3 bases from V and 5 bases from J, with 10 bases between. This CDR3 contains 13 residues. Germline V gene data show CDR1 as KGHSH and CDR2 as LQKENI. The CDR3 DNA follows: TGTGCCAGCTCACCCACGGGGGGGACTGAAGCTTTCTTT. Residues: CASSPTGGTEAFF.

The chain combines TRBV2 with TRBJ2-7, with TRBD1 identical over 7 bases. The J segment lost 5 bases and the V segment lost 1 base, leaving 5 bases of the junction unmatched. The germline V gene has CDR1 SNHLY and CDR2 FYNNEI. The CDR3 spans 14 residues. This CDR3 is CASSEGQGLHEQYF. The CDR3 region has the DNA TGTGCCAGCAGTGAAGGACAGGGTCTCCACGAGCAGTACTTC.

The J gene is TRBJ2-5, the V gene TRBV9; perhaps TRBD2 as D (6 bases). The length of the CDR3 is 14 residues. V lost 7 bases and J lost 3, with 16 bases in between. Germline V CDR1 and CDR2: SGDLS, YYNGEE. Here the CDR3 reads CASASGTSKETQYF. The CDR3 bases are TGTGCCAGCGCTTCCGGGACTTCGAAAGAGACCCAGTACTTC.

This clone has just one count. The J gene is TRBJ2-3, the V gene TRBV7-2, with D possibly TRBD1 on 5 matching bases. Germline CDR1 reads SGHTA; CDR2 reads FQGNSA. V lost 1 base to trimming and J lost 6 bases, with 17 bases between them. This CDR3 contains 16 residues. The CDR3 coding sequence is TGTGCCAGCAGCTTAGGCCTCAGTCGGGCAGGGGATACGCAGTATTTT. Its protein product is CASSLGLSRAGDTQYF.

The CDR3 DNA reads as TGTGCCAGCAGCTTAACCAGCGGGGAGGACGAGCAGTACTTC. It encodes CASSLTSGEDEQYF. The V call is TRBV11-2, the J call TRBJ2-7; 7 bases fit TRBD2. The germline V gene has CDR1 SGHAT and CDR2 FQNNGV. Trimming cost V 2 bases and J 5 bases; bases outside gene matches: 6. The CDR3 is made up of 14 amino acids.

This clone was seen at least ten times. The chain joins TRBV13 to TRBJ2-1; D may be TRBD2 (6 bases). The V and J ends lost 4 bases and 9 bases respectively, with 16 bases between them. This CDR3 is 14 amino acids long. Germline V gene sequence: CDR1 PRHDT, CDR2 FYEKMQ (reference sequence). This CDR3 reads CASSSRETSGEQFF. CDR3 in DNA: TGTGCCAGCAGCTCCAGGGAGACTAGTGGTGAGCAGTTCTTC. The variable domain in full, with the rest retrieved from reference TRBV13 and TRBJ2-1, is AAGVIQSPRHLIKEKRETATLKCYPIPRHDTVYWYQQGPGQDPQFLISFYEKMQSDKGSIPDRFSAQQFSDYHSELNMSSLELGDSALYFCASSSRETSGEQFFGPGTRLTVL.

Regarding this clone: In the same sample, other DNA sequences code for this CDR3. The chain carries TRBV2 and TRBJ2-3; tentative D call: TRBD2 (6 bases). The CDR3 has 12 residues. Between the trimmed V and J ends, which lost 8 bases and 4 bases, there was a span of 10 bases. Germline V gene lookup returns CDR1 SNHLY and CDR2 FYNNEI. CDR3 region: CASGTFPDTQYF. The CDR3 DNA follows: TGTGCCAGCGGGACTTTTCCAGATACGCAGTATTTT.

This chain joins TRBV23-1 and TRBJ1-1; D call uncertain. TRBV23-1 is an ORF, with its function uncertain. This CDR3 spans 13 amino acids. V shed 5 bases and J shed 0 bases, with 7 bases lying between them. The CDR3 protein is CASSLGVNTEAFF. The DNA for the CDR3 is TGCGCCAGCAGTTTGGGAGTGAACACTGAAGCTTTCTTT.

The V and J genes are TRBV6-6 and TRBJ2-7, with D perhaps TRBD1 (5 bases). V lost 7 bases, J lost 1 base, and 14 bases lay in between. Germline V lookup: CDR1 MNHNY, CDR2 SVGAGI (reference sequence). The CDR3 extends over 14 amino acids. For the CDR3, the DNA is TGTGCCAGCACCCCCCCGGACATTTCCTACGAGCAGTACTTC. Protein product: CASTPPDISYEQYF.